The 23 T cell receptor beta chains presented below share a single source sample, sequenced in a study of T cell repertoires in aging, cancer and after chemotherapy. Amplification of TCR beta used genomic DNA extracted from peripheral blood. Rearranged V-D-J TRB sequences were amplified with a mixed TRB-A/B primer pool. TCRdb recomputed calls from the multiplex PCR reads with MiXCR, one row per CDR3 protein. The table has 2,000 to 2,500 distinct CDR3 sequences, 45% to 60% seen once; the top ten hold approximately 35%. Sequenced input: blood. The receptor source for this set is a human donor with a blood cancer. The donor label of this sample is uncertain.

By sample share, this clonotype is medium-sized. This chain uses TRBV27 with TRBJ1-1; D gene unclear. The germline gives CDR1 MNHEY, CDR2 SMNVEV (reference sequence). This CDR3 has 14 amino acids. V was pared by 7 bases and J by 6 bases, with 18 bases between. In nucleotides, the CDR3 is TGTGCCAGCAACAGTCCCGGGATGCGTGCTGAAGCTTTCTTT. The encoded protein is CASNSPGMRAEAFF.

The chain couples TRBV27 to TRBJ1-5; 9 bases are a match to TRBD1. The V gene end was trimmed by 5 bases and the J gene end by 5 bases; junction bases not matched to a gene: 13. Germline lookup yields CDR1 MNHEY and CDR2 SMNVEV (reference sequence). This CDR3 is built from 17 residues. The CDR3 sequence: CASSDYWTGASDQPQHF. Here the CDR3 DNA reads TGTGCCAGCAGTGACTATTGGACAGGGGCCTCCGATCAGCCCCAGCATTTT.

The chain recombines TRBV15 with TRBJ1-5; tentatively, D is TRBD1 (5 bases). CDR3 length: 16 amino acids. CDR1 LNHNV and CDR2 YYDKDF come from the germline V gene (reference sequence). V was clipped by 0 bases and J by 8 bases, with 17 bases between them. In DNA form, the CDR3 reads TGTGCCACCAGCAGAGATCGGGTAGGTGGGGCAAAGCCCCAGCATTTT. Amino acid sequence: CATSRDRVGGAKPQHF.

Here the CDR3 reads CASSPGQGAPAEKLFF. The DNA of the CDR3 is TGTGCCAGCAGCCCGGGACAGGGGGCGCCGGCTGAAAAACTGTTTTTT. The chain couples TRBV11-3 to TRBJ1-4; TRBD1 matches at 12 bases. V lost 5 bases to trimming and J lost 7 bases; unmatched junction nucleotides: 8. There are 16 residues in the CDR3. The V gene's germline CDR1 is SGHNT and CDR2 YENEEA.

This chain links TRBV18 with TRBJ1-4; TRBD1 is a possible D gene (6 bases). This CDR3 has 15 amino acids. Per germline, CDR1 KGHSH and CDR2 LQKENI. V gave up 3 bases and J gave up 7 bases, with 15 bases separating them. The CDR3 region is CASSPRQDGGEKLFF. The CDR3 nucleotides read TGTGCCAGCTCACCCCGACAGGACGGGGGTGAAAAACTGTTTTTT.

This clonotype was seen just once. The V call is TRBV19, the J call TRBJ1-4, with D unresolved. This CDR3 is built from 15 residues. Germline V gene lookup returns CDR1 LNHDA and CDR2 SQIVND (reference sequence). V dropped 4 bases and J dropped 3 bases, with 12 bases sitting between them. The CDR3, as DNA: TGTGCCAGTAGTAATCGAGAGGCGGCTAATGAAAAACTGTTTTTT. Its protein is CASSNREAANEKLFF.

The chain couples TRBV5-5 to TRBJ2-7; 7 bases map to TRBD1. V shed 4 bases, J shed 3 bases, and the junction held 10 bases outside the gene matches. Germline V gene sequence: CDR1 SGHKS, CDR2 YYEKEE (reference sequence). The CDR3 extends over 15 amino acids. The CDR3 DNA reads as TGTGCCAGCAGCGACCGACAGGGTGGGTACTACGAGCAGTACTTC. Encoded protein: CASSDRQGGYYEQYF.

A single count supports this clonotype. Being one base from a much bigger clone, this may be a read error. The CDR3 nucleotides read TGTGCCAGCAGTGATTTGGGGTGGGAGCAGTACTTC. Protein product: CASSDLGWEQYF. The genes are TRBV12-3 or TRBV12-4 and TRBJ2-7; D is unresolved. This CDR3 has 12 amino acids. Deletions cut 5 bases from V and 7 bases from J, with 12 bases between.

V usage is TRBV18 and J usage is TRBJ2-1; 12 nucleotides match TRBD2. V was pared by 4 bases and J by 2 bases, with 15 bases of the junction left unmatched. Per germline, CDR1 KGHSH and CDR2 LQKENI. CDR3 length: 20 residues. CDR3: CASSRISGLAGRDTYNEQFF. The CDR3 nucleotides are TGTGCCAGCTCACGTATTTCGGGACTAGCGGGCCGAGATACCTACAATGAGCAGTTCTTC.

This clonotype rates as large. This chain uses TRBV29-1 with TRBJ1-1; 10 positions match TRBD1. Trimming removed 7 bases from V and 0 bases from J; junction bases left unmatched: 5. From germline, CDR1 is SQVTM and CDR2 ANQGSEA. There are 14 residues in the CDR3. CDR3 DNA sequence: TGCAGCGCTGCGGACAGGGGGATGAACACTGAAGCTTTCTTT. Amino acids: CSAADRGMNTEAFF.

This clonotype is large (0.1 to 1%). The rearrangement uses TRBV12-3 or TRBV12-4 and TRBJ2-5; D gene ambiguous. This CDR3 contains 12 residues. With 0 bases removed from V and 5 bases from J, the gap between germline ends came to 4 bases. This CDR3 reads CASSLASETQYF. Here the CDR3 DNA reads TGTGCCAGCAGTTTAGCGTCGGAGACCCAGTACTTC.

The chain carries TRBV19 and TRBJ2-2, with a weak D call TRBD2 (5 bases). Trimming cost V 6 bases and J 6 bases, with 17 bases left between them. Germline CDR1 reads LNHDA; CDR2 reads SQIVND (reference sequence). The CDR3 has 15 amino acids. The CDR3: CASRRAGVGSGELFF. As DNA, the CDR3 is TGTGCCAGTAGACGTGCCGGGGTTGGGTCCGGGGAGCTGTTTTTT.

In its sample, this clonotype was seen once. The chain couples TRBV13 to TRBJ1-6; D possibly corresponds to TRBD1 (6 bases). V shed 5 bases and J shed 7 bases, with 21 bases lying between them. From germline, CDR1 is PRHDT and CDR2 FYEKMQ (reference sequence). This CDR3 contains 17 residues. The CDR3 DNA is TGTGCCAGCAGCCAGACTGGGGGGACACCCTTGAATTCACCCCTCCACTTT. Translating it yields CASSQTGGTPLNSPLHF.

This chain joins TRBV6-5 and TRBJ2-2, with D possibly being TRBD1 or TRBD2 (5 bases each). This CDR3 contains 14 residues. Looked up from germline, CDR1 is MNHEY and CDR2 is SVGAGI. V was shortened by 5 bases and J by 5 bases, with 12 bases between the two germline ends. As DNA, the CDR3 is TGTGCCAGCAGTCGGGACGCAACGACCGGGGAGCTGTTTTTT. Translated, it gives CASSRDATTGELFF.

This clonotype was picked up a small number of times. CDR3 DNA: TGTGCCAGCAGCTTGCCCGGACTAGCGGCCTACAATGAGCAGTTCTTC. Protein: CASSLPGLAAYNEQFF. The chain uses TRBV5-5 and TRBJ2-1, with 10 bases fitting TRBD2. The CDR3 has 16 amino acids. The germline V gene has CDR1 SGHKS and CDR2 YYEKEE (reference sequence). The ends lost 1 base at V and 2 bases at J; junction bases unmatched: 3.

The chain employs TRBV29-1 and TRBJ2-6; perhaps TRBD2 as D (6 bases). V was cut by 6 bases and J by 0 bases, with 15 bases left in between. The CDR3 length is 16 residues. The germline V gene has CDR1 SQVTM and CDR2 ANQGSEA. This chain's CDR3 is CSVAEGSSSGANVLTF. The CDR3 coding sequence is TGCAGCGTGGCGGAGGGTTCTTCCTCTGGGGCCAACGTCCTGACTTTC.

By its share, this clonotype is medium-sized (0.01 to 0.1%). The J gene is TRBJ1-1, the V gene TRBV6-5; 9 bases fit TRBD1. Trimming took 1 base from V and 6 from J; bases not matched to a gene: 12. The germline gives CDR1 MNHEY, CDR2 SVGAGI. The CDR3 totals 17 residues. CDR3 protein: CASSYYRGRSMGPEAFF. As DNA, the CDR3 is TGTGCCAGCAGTTACTACAGGGGGCGGTCTATGGGGCCTGAAGCTTTCTTT.

In its sample, this clonotype was seen a few times. The genes are TRBV30 and TRBJ1-4, with 7 bases matching TRBD1. CDR1 GTSNPN and CDR2 SVGIG come from the germline V gene (reference sequence). This CDR3 has 13 residues. J lost 8 bases, V lost 1 base, and 4 bases had no gene match. CDR3 sequence: CAWSGQGWEKLFF. DNA of the CDR3: TGTGCCTGGAGTGGACAGGGATGGGAAAAACTGTTTTTT. The complete variable domain, with remaining parts taken from reference TRBV30 and TRBJ1-4, reads SQTIHQWPATLVQPVGSPLSLECTVEGTSNPNLYWYRQAAGRGLQLLFYSVGIGQISSEVPQNLSASRPQDRQFILSSKKLLLSDSGFYLCAWSGQGWEKLFFGSGTQLSVL.

The chain combines TRBV6-5 with TRBJ1-2, with 7 nucleotides matching TRBD1. The CDR3 length is 15 residues. CDR1 is MNHEY and CDR2 is SVGAGI in the germline V gene. The V and J ends lost 6 bases and 7 bases, in that order; junction bases with no gene match: 14. The CDR3 protein is CASRPNGRGLAGYTF. CDR3 DNA: TGTGCCAGCAGGCCAAACGGCAGGGGGTTGGCTGGCTACACCTTC.

The chain has TRBV11-1 and TRBJ2-1, with D hard to call. Germline V gene lookup returns CDR1 SGHAT and CDR2 FQDESV (reference sequence). The CDR3 is 12 residues long. V lost 4 bases and J lost 3, with 4 bases in between. CDR3 loop: CASSWDYNEQFF. DNA of the CDR3: TGTGCCAGCAGCTGGGACTACAATGAGCAGTTCTTC.

This clonotype is labeled as large. The V call is TRBV5-5, the J call TRBJ1-6; 8 bases are shared with TRBD1. Germline V gene sequence: CDR1 SGHKS, CDR2 YYEKEE (reference sequence). V gave up 3 bases and J gave up 0 bases; unmatched junction bases: 8. This CDR3 has 18 amino acids. Written as DNA, the CDR3 is TGTGCCAGCAGCTGGAGACAGGGGACCGTCTCCTATAATTCACCCCTCCACTTT. Amino acids: CASSWRQGTVSYNSPLHF.

By share, this clonotype counts as medium-sized (0.01 to 0.1%). The chain links TRBV6-1 to TRBJ2-7; TRBD2 is a possible D gene (5 bases). V lost 5 bases to trimming and J lost 1 base, with 6 bases between them. The germline V gene encodes CDR1 MNHNS and CDR2 SASEGT. The CDR3 has 12 amino acids. CDR3 in DNA: TGTGCCAGCAGTCGGGGTTCCTACGAGCAGTACTTC. Translated: CASSRGSYEQYF.

This clonotype is large (0.1 to 1%) in the sample. The chain has TRBV11-3 and TRBJ2-1; D might be TRBD1 (6 bases). Trimming removed 6 bases at V and 6 bases at J, with 15 bases between. CDR1 and CDR2 from the germline V gene are SGHNT and YENEEA. This CDR3 is 14 amino acids long. The CDR3 region is CASRTSQGPNEQFF. The CDR3 bases are TGTGCCAGCAGAACGTCACAGGGTCCCAATGAGCAGTTCTTC.